A selection of T cell receptor beta chains follows, all from one sample in a study of T cell changes during pregnancy in multiple sclerosis. Some clones are missing from TCRdb's copy, which holds only in-frame ones; the method was immunoSEQ multiplex PCR. The table has 100,000 to 150,000 clones, approximately 94% seen once. Here the sequenced sample was peripheral blood, taken before pregnancy. The origin of the receptors is a female donor with multiple sclerosis, enrolled in a pregnancy study. Each CDR3 is given with its conserved first and last residue. The D gene is left open where the match is weak. A row's size may be missing; if present it is once, few, many or a size class.

j_call	clone_size	d_call	v_call	cdr3_aa	cdr3_nt
TRBJ2-3	once	TRBD2	TRBV4-1	CASSLRLAEVTDTQYF	TGCGCCAGCAGCCTCCGACTAGCGGAGGTCACAGATACGCAGTATTTT
TRBJ2-7	.	TRBD2	TRBV6-1	CASSADTSGSYEQYF	TGTGCCAGCAGTGCCGACACTAGCGGGAGTTACGAGCAGTACTTC
TRBJ1-1	.	.	TRBV5-1	CASSLPGAEAFF	TGCGCCAGCAGCTTACCAGGGGCGGAAGCTTTCTTT
TRBJ2-1	.	.	TRBV19	CASSIPPGSYNEQFF	TGTGCCAGTAGTATACCGCCGGGCTCCTACAATGAGCAGTTCTTC
TRBJ1-1	.	.	TRBV30	CAWKAGLEAEAFF	TGTGCCTGGAAAGCAGGGCTTGAAGCTGAAGCTTTCTTT
TRBJ2-7	.	TRBD2	TRBV6-5	CASSYRVAGGGHEQYF	TGTGCCAGCAGTTACAGGGTGGCGGGAGGGGGCCACGAGCAGTACTTC
TRBJ2-5	.	TRBD2	TRBV2	CASRRMGLADKETQYF	TGTGCCAGCAGGAGAATGGGGCTAGCGGACAAAGAGACCCAGTACTTC
TRBJ2-5	.	TRBD1	TRBV5-1	CASSLSTGVETQYF	TGCGCCAGCAGCTTGTCGACAGGGGTCGAGACCCAGTACTTC
TRBJ2-1	.	TRBD1	TRBV19	CASSTQGGNEQFF	TGTGCCAGTAGTACACAGGGGGGCAATGAGCAGTTCTTC
TRBJ2-3	.	TRBD2	TRBV18	CASSRLAGLSTDTQYF	TGTGCCAGCTCACGGTTAGCGGGGCTTAGCACAGATACGCAGTATTTT
TRBJ2-3	.	TRBD2	TRBV7-9	CASSATGTITDTQYF	TGTGCCAGCAGCGCTACCGGGACTATAACCGATACGCAGTATTTT
TRBJ2-1	.	.	TRBV21-1	CASSKASWAGSSYNEQFF	TGTGCCAGCAGCAAAGCAAGTTGGGCAGGGTCTTCCTACAATGAGCAGTTCTTC
TRBJ2-3	.	.	TRBV19	CASSNGREADTQYF	TGTGCCAGTAGTAACGGGAGAGAGGCGGATACGCAGTATTTT
TRBJ2-3	once	TRBD2	TRBV7-6	CASSLSRGGTDTQYF	TGTGCCAGCAGCTTATCGCGGGGGGGCACAGATACGCAGTATTTT
TRBJ2-7	.	TRBD1	TRBV29-1	CSVGYGQGLSFYEQYF	TGCAGCGTGGGTTACGGACAGGGGTTGAGTTTCTACGAGCAGTACTTC
TRBJ1-1	once	.	TRBV6-5	CASSYSLGQGAFF	TGTGCCAGCAGTTACTCTTTAGGGCAGGGAGCTTTCTTT
TRBJ2-5	.	TRBD2	TRBV23-1	CASSPPVLAGVETQYF	TGCGCCAGCAGCCCTCCTGTACTAGCGGGAGTAGAGACCCAGTACTTC
TRBJ2-7	.	.	TRBV27	CASSLVGGYEQYF	TGTGCCAGCAGTTTAGTCGGCGGGTACGAGCAGTACTTC
TRBJ2-7	.	.	TRBV7-9	CASSSGPRDISSYEQYF	TGTGCCAGCAGCTCGGGCCCGAGGGACATCAGCTCCTACGAGCAGTACTTC
TRBJ1-1	.	.	TRBV28	CASSLPFNTEAFF	TGTGCCAGCAGTTTACCCTTTAACACTGAAGCTTTCTTT
TRBJ2-1	.	TRBD2	TRBV7-3	CASSKPGTSGMSSYNEQFF	TGTGCCAGCAGCAAACCCGGGACTAGCGGAATGAGCTCCTACAATGAGCAGTTCTTC
TRBJ2-3	.	.	TRBV28	CASWTALRTDTQYF	TGTGCCAGCTGGACAGCTCTCCGCACAGATACGCAGTATTTT